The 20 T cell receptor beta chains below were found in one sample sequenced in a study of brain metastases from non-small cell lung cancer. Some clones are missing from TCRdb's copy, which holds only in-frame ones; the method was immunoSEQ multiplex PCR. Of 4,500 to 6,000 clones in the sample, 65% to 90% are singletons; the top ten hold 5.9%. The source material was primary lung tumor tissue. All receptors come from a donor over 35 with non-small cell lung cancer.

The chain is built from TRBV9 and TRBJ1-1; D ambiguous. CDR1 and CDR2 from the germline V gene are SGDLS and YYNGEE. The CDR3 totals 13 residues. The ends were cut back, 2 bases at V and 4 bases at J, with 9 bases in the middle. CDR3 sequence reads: CASSVPGGTEAFF. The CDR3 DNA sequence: TGTGCCAGCAGCGTCCCAGGCGGCACTGAAGCTTTCTTT.

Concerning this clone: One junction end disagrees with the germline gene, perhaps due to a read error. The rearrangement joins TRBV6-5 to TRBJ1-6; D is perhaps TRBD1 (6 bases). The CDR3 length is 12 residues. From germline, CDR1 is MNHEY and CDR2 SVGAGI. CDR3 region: CASSSGDSLLHF. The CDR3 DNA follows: TGTGCCAGCAGCTCAGGGGATTCACTCCTCCACTTT.

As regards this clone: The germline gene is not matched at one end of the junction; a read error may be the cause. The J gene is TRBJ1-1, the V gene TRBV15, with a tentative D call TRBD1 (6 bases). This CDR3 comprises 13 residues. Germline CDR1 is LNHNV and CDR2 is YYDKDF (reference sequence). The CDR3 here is CATSRDAGGLGDF. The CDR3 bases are TGTGCCACCAGCAGAGACGCCGGGGGCCTAGGGGACTTT.

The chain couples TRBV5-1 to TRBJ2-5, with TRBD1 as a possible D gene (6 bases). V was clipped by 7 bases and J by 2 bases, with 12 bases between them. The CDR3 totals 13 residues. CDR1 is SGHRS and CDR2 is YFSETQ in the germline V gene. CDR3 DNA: TGCGCCAGCGGCCGGGACAAGCAAGAGACCCAGTACTTC. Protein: CASGRDKQETQYF.

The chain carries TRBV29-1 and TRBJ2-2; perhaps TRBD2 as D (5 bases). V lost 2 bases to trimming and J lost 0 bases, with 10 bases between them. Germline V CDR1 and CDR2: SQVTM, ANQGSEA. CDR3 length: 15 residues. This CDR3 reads CSVESGIPNTGELFF. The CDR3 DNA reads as TGCAGCGTTGAATCGGGGATACCGAACACCGGGGAGCTGTTTTTT.

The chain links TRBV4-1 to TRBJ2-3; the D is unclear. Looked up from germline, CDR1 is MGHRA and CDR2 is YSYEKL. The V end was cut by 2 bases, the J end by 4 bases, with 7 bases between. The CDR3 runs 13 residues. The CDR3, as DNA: TGCGCCAGCAGCCAACAAGAGGCAGATACGCAGTATTTT. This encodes CASSQQEADTQYF.

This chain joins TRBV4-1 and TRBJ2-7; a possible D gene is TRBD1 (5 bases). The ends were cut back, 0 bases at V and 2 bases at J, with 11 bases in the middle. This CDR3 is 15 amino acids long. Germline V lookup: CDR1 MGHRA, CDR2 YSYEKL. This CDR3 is CASSQDGPGPYEQYF. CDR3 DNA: TGCGCCAGCAGCCAAGATGGCCCAGGGCCCTACGAGCAGTACTTC.

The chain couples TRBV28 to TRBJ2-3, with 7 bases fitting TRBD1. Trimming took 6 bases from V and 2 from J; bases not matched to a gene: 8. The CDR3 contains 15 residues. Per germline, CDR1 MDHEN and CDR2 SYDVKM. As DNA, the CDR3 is TGTGCCAGCAGAGAACAGGGGTCCACCACAGATACGCAGTATTTT. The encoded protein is CASREQGSTTDTQYF.

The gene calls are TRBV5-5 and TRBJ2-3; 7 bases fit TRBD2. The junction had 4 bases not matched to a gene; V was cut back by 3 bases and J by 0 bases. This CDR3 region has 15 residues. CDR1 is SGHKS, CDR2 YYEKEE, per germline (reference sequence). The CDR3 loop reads CASSSLAASTDTQYF. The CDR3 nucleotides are TGTGCCAGCAGCTCCCTAGCGGCTAGCACAGATACGCAGTATTTT.

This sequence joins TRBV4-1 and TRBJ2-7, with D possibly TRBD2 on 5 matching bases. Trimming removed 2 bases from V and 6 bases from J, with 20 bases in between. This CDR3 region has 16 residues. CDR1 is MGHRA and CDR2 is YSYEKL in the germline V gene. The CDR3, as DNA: TGCGCCAGCAGCCAAAAATGGATAGCGAGAGCCGGCGAGCAGTACTTC. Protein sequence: CASSQKWIARAGEQYF.

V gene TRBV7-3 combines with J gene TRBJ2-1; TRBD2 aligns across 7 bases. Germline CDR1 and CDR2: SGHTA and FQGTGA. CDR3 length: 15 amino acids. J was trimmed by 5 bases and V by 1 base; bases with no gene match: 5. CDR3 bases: TGTGCCAGCAGCTTAATTGGCGGGAGTAACAATGAGCAGTTCTTC. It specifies CASSLIGGSNNEQFF.

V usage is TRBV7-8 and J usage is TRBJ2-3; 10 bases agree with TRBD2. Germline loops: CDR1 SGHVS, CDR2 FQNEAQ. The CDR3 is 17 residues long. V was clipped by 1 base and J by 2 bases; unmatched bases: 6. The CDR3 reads CASSLGVLAGITDTQYF. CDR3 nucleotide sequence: TGTGCCAGCAGCTTAGGGGTACTAGCGGGGATCACAGATACGCAGTATTTT.

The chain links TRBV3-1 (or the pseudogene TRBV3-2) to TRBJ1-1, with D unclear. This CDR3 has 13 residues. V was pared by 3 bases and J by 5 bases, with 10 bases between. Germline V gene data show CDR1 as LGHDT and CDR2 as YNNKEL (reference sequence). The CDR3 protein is CASSQERRTEAFF. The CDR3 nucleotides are TGTGCCAGCAGCCAGGAGCGGAGGACTGAAGCTTTCTTT.

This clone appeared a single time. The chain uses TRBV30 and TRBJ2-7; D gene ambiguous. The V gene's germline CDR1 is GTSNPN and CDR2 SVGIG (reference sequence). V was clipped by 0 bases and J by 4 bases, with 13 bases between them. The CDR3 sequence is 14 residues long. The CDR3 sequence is CAWSVRSTPYEQYF. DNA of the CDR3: TGTGCCTGGAGTGTACGGAGTACACCTTACGAGCAGTACTTC. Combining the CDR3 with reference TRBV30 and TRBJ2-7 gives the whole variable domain SQTIHQWPATLVQPVGSPLSLECTVEGTSNPNLYWYRQAAGRGLQLLFYSVGIGQISSEVPQNLSASRPQDRQFILSSKKLLLSDSGFYLCAWSVRSTPYEQYFGPGTRLTVT.

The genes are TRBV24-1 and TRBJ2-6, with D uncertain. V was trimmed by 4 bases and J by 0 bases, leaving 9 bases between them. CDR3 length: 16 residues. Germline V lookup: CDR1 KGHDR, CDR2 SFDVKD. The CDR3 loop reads CATSDPGGSGANVLTF. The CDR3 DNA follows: TGTGCCACCAGTGACCCAGGTGGCTCTGGGGCCAACGTCCTGACTTTC.

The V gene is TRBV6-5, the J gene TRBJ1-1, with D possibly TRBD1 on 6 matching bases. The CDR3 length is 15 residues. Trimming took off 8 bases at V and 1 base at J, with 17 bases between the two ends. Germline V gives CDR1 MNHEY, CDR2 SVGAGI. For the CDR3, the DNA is TGTGCCAGCCAAGGGGGGGTCGCCTCGAACACTGAAGCTTTCTTT. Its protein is CASQGGVASNTEAFF.

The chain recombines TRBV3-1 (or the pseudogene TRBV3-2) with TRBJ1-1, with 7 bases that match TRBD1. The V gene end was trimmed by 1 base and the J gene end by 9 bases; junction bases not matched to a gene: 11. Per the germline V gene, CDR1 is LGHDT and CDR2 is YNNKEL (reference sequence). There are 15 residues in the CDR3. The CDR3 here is CASSQGFQGGEKAFF. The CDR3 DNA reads TGTGCCAGCAGCCAAGGTTTCCAGGGGGGAGAGAAAGCTTTCTTT.

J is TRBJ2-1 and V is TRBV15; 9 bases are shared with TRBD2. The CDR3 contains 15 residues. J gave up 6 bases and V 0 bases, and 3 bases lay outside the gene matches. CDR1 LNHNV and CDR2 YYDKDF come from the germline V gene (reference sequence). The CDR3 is CATSRDASGANEQFF. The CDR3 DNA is TGTGCCACCAGCAGAGACGCTAGCGGGGCCAATGAGCAGTTCTTC.

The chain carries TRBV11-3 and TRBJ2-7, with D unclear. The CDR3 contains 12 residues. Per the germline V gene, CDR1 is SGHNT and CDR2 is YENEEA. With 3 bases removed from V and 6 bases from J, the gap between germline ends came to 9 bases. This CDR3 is CASSLSGSEQYF. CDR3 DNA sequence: TGTGCCAGCAGCTTGTCGGGCTCCGAGCAGTACTTC.

In nucleotides, the CDR3 is TGTGCCAGCAGCTCCTACGGGGCGATTGGCACCGGGGAGCTGTTTTTT. It is translated as CASSSYGAIGTGELFF. The chain uses TRBV7-6 and TRBJ2-2; D may correspond to TRBD1 or TRBD2 (5 bases each). Germline CDR1 is SGHVS and CDR2 is FNYEAQ. The CDR3 consists of 16 residues. V lost 4 bases, J lost 4 bases, and 16 bases lay in between.